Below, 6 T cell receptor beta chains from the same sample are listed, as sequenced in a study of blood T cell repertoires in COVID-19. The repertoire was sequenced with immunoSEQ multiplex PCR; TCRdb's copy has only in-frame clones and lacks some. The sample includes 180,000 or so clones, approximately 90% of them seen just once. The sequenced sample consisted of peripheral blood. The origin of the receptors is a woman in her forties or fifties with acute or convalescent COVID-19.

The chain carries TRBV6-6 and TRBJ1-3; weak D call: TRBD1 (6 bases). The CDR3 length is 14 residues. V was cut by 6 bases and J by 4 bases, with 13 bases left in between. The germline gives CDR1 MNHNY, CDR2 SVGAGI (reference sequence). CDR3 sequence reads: CASRRQVTGNTIYF. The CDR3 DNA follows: TGTGCCAGCAGGAGACAGGTTACAGGAAACACCATATATTTT.

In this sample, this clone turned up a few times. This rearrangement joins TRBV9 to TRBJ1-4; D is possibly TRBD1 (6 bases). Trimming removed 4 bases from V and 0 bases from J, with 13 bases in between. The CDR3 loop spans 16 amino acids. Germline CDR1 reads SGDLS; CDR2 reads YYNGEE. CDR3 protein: CASSPRDTTTNEKLFF. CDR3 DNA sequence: TGTGCCAGCAGCCCGAGGGACACCACAACTAATGAAAAACTGTTTTTT.

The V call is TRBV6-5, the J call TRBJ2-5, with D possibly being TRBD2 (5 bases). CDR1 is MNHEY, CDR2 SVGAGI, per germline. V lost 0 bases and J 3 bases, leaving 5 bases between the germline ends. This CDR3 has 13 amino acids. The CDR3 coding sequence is TGTGCCAGCAGTTACTCACTAGAAGAGACCCAGTACTTC. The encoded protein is CASSYSLEETQYF.

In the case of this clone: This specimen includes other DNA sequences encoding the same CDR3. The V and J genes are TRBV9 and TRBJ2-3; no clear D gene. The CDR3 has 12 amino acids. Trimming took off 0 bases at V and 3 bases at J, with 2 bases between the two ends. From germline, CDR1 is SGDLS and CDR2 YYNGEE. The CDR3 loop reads CASSVATDTQYF. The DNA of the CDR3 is TGTGCCAGCAGCGTAGCAACAGATACGCAGTATTTT.

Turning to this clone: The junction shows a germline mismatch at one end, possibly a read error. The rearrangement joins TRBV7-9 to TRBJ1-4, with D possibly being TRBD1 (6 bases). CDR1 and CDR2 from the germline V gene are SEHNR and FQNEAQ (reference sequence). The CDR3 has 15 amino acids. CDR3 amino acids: CASSTTGYRNEELFF. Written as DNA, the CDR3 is TGTGCCAGCAGCACTACAGGGTATAGGAATGAAGAACTGTTTTTT.

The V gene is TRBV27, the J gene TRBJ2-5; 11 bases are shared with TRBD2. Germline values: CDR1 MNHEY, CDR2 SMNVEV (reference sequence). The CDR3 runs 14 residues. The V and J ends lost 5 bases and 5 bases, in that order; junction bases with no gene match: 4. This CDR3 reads CASSLLAGDETQYF. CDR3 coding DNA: TGTGCCAGCAGTCTACTAGCGGGAGACGAGACCCAGTACTTC.